The clone carrying this T cell receptor (beta chain) was observed a single time. In the original processing: Scientists estimated how many nucleated cells there were by amplifying reference gene primers. Data came from immunoSEQ multiplex PCR; TCRdb stores just in-frame clones and leaves some out. V and J calls and clone size are copied from that table; D and trimming were computed from the DNA. The sample has some 130,000 clones, roughly 84% seen once. These data belong to a study of blood T cell repertoires in COVID-19. For the study at large: Some COVID-19 samples were acute and others convalescent; all came from the United States, Italy and Spain.

Cohort placement rested on clinical history that participants reported themselves. The CDR3 sequence is 15 residues long. The V gene end was trimmed by 4 bases and the J gene end by 2 bases; junction bases not matched to a gene: 4. Looked up from germline, CDR1 is LGHNA and CDR2 is YSLEER. The receptor's source is a middle-aged man with acute COVID-19. The chain uses TRBV4-3 and TRBJ2-2; 7 nucleotides align to TRBD1. The source material was PBMCs or T cells enriched from blood (not recorded which). CDR3: CASSPGQANTGELFF. The CDR3, as DNA: TGCGCCAGCAGCCCTGGACAGGCAAACACCGGGGAGCTGTTTTTT.